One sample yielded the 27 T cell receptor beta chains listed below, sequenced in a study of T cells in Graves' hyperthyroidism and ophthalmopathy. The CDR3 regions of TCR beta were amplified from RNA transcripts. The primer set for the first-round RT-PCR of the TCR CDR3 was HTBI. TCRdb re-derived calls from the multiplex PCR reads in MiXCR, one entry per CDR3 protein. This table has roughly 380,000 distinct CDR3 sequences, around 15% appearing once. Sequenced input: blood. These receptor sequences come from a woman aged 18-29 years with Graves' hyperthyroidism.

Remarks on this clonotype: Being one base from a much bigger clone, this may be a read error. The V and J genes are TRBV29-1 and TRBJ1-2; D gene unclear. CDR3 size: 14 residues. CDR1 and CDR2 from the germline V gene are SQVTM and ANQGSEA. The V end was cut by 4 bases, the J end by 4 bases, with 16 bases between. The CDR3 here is CSVGERRSTYGYTF. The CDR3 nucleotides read TGCAGCGTTGGGGAGCGACGGTCAACCTATGGCTACACCTTC.

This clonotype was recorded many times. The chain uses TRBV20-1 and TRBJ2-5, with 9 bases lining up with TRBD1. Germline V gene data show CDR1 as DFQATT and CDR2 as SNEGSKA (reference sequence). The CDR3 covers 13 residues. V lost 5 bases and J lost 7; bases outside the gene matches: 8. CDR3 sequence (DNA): TGCAGTGCTTCGGACAGGGGTGCTTGGACCCAGTACTTC. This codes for CSASDRGAWTQYF.

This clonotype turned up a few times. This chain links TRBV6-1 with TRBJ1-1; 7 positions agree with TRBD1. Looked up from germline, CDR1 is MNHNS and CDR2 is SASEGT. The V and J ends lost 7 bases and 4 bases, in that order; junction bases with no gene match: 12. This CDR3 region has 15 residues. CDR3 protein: CASTNSRQGSTEAFF. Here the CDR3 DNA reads TGTGCCAGCACCAACTCACGACAGGGATCCACTGAAGCTTTCTTT.

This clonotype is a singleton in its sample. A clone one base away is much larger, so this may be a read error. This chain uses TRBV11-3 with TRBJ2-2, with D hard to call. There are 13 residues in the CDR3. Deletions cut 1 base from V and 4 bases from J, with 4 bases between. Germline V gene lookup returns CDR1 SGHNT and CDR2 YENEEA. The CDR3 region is CASSLVFTGELFF. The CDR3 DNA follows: TGTGCCAGCAGCTTAGTTTTCACCGGGGAGCTGTTTTTT.

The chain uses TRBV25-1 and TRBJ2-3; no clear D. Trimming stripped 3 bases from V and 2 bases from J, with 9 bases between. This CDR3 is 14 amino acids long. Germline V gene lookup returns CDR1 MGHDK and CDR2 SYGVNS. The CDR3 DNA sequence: TGTGCCAGCAGTGACGCAGCTTCCACAGATACGCAGTATTTT. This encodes CASSDAASTDTQYF.

The CDR3 sequence: CSASAGQGEAYGYTF. The CDR3 DNA reads as TGCAGTGCAAGCGCAGGACAGGGGGAGGCCTATGGCTACACCTTC. The chain links TRBV20-1 to TRBJ1-2; 10 nucleotides line up with TRBD1. The CDR3 is made up of 15 amino acids. Trimming at V came to 6 bases and at J to 4 bases, leaving 11 bases not matched to a gene. Germline V gene data show CDR1 as DFQATT and CDR2 as SNEGSKA (reference sequence).

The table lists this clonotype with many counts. The CDR3 nucleotides are TGTGCCAGCAGTTTGGCGGCTAGCGGGTTGAATGAGCAGTTCTTC. Translating gives CASSLAASGLNEQFF. The chain uses TRBV28 and TRBJ2-1; TRBD2 agrees at 8 bases. CDR3 length: 15 residues. V was clipped by 3 bases and J by 7 bases; unmatched bases: 8. Germline CDR1 MDHEN, CDR2 SYDVKM.

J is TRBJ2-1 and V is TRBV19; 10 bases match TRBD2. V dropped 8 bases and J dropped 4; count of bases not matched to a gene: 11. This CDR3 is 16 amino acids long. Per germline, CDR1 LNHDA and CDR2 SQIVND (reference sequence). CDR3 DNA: TGTGCCAGTGAGGTGTCGGGACTAGCGAGTTACAATGAGCAGTTCTTC. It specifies CASEVSGLASYNEQFF.

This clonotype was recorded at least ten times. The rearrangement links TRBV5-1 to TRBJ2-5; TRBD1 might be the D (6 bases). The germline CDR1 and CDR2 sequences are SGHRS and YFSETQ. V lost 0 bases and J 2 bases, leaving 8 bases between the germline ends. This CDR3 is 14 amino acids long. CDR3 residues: CASSLGTAQETQYF. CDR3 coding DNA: TGCGCCAGCAGCTTGGGGACAGCGCAAGAGACCCAGTACTTC.

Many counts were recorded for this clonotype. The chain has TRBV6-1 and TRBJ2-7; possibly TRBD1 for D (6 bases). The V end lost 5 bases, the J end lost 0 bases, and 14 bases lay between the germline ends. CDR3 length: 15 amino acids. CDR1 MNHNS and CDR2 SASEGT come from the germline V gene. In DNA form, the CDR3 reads TGTGCCAGCAGTCGGTACACAGGGATCTCCTACGAGCAGTACTTC. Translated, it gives CASSRYTGISYEQYF.

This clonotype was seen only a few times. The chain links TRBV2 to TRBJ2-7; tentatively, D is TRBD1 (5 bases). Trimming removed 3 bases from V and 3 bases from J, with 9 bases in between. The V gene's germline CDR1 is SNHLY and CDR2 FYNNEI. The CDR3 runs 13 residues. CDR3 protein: CASSDKTDYEQYF. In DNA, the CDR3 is TGTGCCAGCAGTGATAAGACAGACTACGAGCAGTACTTC.

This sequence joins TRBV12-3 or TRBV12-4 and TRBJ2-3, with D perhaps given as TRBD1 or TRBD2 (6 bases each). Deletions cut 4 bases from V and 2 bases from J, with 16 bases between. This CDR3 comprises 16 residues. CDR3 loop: CASSSGATRSTDTQYF. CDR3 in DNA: TGTGCCAGCAGTTCGGGGGCTACCCGATCCACAGATACGCAGTATTTT.

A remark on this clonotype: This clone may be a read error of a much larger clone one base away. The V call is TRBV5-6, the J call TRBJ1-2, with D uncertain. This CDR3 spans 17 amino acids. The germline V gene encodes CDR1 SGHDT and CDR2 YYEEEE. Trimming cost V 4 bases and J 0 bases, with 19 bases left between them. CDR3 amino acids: CASSNPWQANPNYGYTF. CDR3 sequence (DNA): TGTGCCAGCAGCAATCCGTGGCAGGCGAACCCTAACTATGGCTACACCTTC. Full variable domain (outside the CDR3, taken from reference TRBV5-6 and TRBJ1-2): DAGVTQSPTHLIKTRGQQVTLRCSPKSGHDTVSWYQQALGQGPQFIFQYYEEEERQRGNFPDRFSGHQFPNYSSELNVNALLLGDSALYLCASSNPWQANPNYGYTFGSGTRLTVV.

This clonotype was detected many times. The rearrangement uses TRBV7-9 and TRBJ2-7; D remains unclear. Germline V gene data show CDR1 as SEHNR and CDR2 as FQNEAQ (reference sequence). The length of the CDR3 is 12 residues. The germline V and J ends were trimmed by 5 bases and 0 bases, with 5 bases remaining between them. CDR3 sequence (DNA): TGTGCCAGCAGCGGCCCCTCCTACGAGCAGTACTTC. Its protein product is CASSGPSYEQYF. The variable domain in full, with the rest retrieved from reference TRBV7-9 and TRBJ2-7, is DTGVSQNPRHKITKRGQNVTFRCDPISEHNRLYWYRQTLGQGPEFLTYFQNEAQLEKSRLLSDRFSAERPKGSFSTLEIQRTEQGDSAMYLCASSGPSYEQYFGPGTRLTVT.

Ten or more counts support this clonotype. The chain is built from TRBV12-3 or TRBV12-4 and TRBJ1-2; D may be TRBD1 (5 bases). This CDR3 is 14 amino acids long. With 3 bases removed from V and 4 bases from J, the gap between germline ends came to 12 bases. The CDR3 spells CASSFAGGSYGYTF. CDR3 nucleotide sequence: TGTGCCAGCAGTTTCGCCGGGGGGAGCTATGGCTACACCTTC.

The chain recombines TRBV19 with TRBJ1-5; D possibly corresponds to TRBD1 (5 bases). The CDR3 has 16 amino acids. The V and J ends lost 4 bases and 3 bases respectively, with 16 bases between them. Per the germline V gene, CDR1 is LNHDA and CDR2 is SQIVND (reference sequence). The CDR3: CASSRTVGVVNQPQHF. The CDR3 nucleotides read TGTGCCAGTAGTAGGACCGTAGGGGTTGTCAATCAGCCCCAGCATTTT.

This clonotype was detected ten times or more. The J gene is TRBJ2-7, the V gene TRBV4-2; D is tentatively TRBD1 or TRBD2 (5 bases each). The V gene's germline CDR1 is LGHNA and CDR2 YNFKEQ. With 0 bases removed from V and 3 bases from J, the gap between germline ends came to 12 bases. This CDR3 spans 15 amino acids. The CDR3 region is CASSQDQGEGYEQYF. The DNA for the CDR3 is TGTGCCAGCAGCCAAGATCAGGGCGAGGGCTACGAGCAGTACTTC.

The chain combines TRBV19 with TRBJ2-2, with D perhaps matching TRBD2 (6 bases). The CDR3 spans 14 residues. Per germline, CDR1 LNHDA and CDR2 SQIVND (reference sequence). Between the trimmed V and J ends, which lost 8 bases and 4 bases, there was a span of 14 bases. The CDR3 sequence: CASSPTRLTGELFF. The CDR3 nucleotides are TGTGCCAGTTCTCCGACTAGACTCACCGGGGAGCTGTTTTTT.

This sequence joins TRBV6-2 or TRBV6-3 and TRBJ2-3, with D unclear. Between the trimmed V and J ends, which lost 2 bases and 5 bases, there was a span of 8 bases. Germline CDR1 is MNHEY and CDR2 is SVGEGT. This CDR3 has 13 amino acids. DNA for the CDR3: TGTGCCAGCAGTTACGCCTCACGAGATACGCAGTATTTT. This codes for CASSYASRDTQYF.

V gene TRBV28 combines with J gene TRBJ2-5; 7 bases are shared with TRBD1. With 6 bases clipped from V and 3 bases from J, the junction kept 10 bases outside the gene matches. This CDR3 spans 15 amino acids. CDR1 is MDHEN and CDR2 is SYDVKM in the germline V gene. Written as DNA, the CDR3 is TGTGCCAGCAGCGGGACAGTTCTACCAAAAGAGACCCAGTACTTC. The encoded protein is CASSGTVLPKETQYF.

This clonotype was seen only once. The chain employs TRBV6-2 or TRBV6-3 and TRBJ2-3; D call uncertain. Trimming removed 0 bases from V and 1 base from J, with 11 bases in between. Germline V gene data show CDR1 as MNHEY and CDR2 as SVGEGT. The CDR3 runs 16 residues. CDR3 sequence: CASSYSILGRTDTQYF. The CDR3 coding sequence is TGTGCCAGCAGTTACTCGATATTAGGGCGCACAGATACGCAGTATTTT.

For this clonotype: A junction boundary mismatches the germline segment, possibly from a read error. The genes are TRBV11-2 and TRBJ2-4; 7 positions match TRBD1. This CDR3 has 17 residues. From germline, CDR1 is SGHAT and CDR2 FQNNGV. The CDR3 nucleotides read TGCGCCAGCAGCCAAGTGGCACCGAGGGACAGAAAAAACATTCAGTACTTC. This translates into CASSQVAPRDRKNIQYF.

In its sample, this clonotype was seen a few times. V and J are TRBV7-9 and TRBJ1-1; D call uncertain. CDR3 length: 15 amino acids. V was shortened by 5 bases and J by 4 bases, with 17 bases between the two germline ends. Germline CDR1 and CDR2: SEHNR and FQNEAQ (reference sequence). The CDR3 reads CASSPLWERGTEAFF. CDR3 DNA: TGTGCCAGCAGCCCCCTGTGGGAACGGGGCACTGAAGCTTTCTTT.

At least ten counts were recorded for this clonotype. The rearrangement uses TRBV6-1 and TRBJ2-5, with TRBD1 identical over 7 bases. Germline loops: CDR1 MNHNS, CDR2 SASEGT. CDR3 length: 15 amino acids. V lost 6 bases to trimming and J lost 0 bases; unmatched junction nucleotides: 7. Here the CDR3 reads CASRRQGLYQETQYF. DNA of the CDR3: TGTGCCAGCAGGAGACAGGGTCTTTACCAAGAGACCCAGTACTTC.

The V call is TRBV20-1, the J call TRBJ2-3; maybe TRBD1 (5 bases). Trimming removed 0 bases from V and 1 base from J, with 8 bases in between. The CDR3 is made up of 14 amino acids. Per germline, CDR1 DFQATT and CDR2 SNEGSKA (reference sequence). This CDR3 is CSARDSQGTDTQYF. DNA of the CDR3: TGCAGTGCTAGAGATTCACAGGGCACAGATACGCAGTATTTT.

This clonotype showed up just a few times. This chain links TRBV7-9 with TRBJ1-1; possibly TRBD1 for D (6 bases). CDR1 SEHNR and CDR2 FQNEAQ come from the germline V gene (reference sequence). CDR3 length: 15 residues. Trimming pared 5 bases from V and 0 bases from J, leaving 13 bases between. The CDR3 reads CASSQDSNMNTEAFF. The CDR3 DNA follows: TGTGCCAGCAGCCAGGACAGTAACATGAACACTGAAGCTTTCTTT.

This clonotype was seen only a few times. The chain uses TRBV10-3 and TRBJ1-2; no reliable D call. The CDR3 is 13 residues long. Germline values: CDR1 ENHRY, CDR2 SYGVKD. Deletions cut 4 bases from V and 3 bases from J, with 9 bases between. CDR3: CAISAVPDYGYTF. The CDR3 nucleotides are TGTGCCATCAGTGCCGTTCCTGACTATGGCTACACCTTC.